The present T cell receptor beta chain was sequenced within a study of Graves' ophthalmopathy and Graves' hyperthyroidism. Whole-study findings and limits: Clonotypes were expanded in thyroid at above 0.001 frequency, and most also appeared in blood.

Amplification from RNA transcripts yielded the TCR beta CDR3 regions. The first-round RT-PCR employed HTBI primers together with the Qiagen OneStep RT-PCR kit. A multiplex PCR was then performed as the second round. TCRdb re-analysed the multiplex PCR reads in MiXCR, keeping a single row per CDR3 protein. The sample shows roughly 600,000 distinct CDR3 sequences, about 35% of them seen only once. No donor had other autoimmune disease, uncontrolled infection, pregnancy or lactation. Diagnosis relied on clinical symptoms, serum thyroxine, TRAb, thyroid ultrasound and orbital computed tomography. This CDR3 comprises 14 residues. V gave up 8 bases and J gave up 1 base, with 14 bases separating them. The germline gives CDR1 MNHEY, CDR2 SVGAGI. With regard to this clonotype: As yet, its antigen is unknown. Possible read error: a much larger clone is one base away.

The sample taken for sequencing was peripheral blood or thyroid tissue (not recorded which). This receptor was identified in an adult man with Graves' hyperthyroidism. J is TRBJ1-1 and V is TRBV6-5; D uncertain. The CDR3 reads CASWTFSTNTEAFF. For the CDR3, the DNA is TGTGCCAGCTGGACGTTTTCAACGAACACTGAAGCTTTCTTT.